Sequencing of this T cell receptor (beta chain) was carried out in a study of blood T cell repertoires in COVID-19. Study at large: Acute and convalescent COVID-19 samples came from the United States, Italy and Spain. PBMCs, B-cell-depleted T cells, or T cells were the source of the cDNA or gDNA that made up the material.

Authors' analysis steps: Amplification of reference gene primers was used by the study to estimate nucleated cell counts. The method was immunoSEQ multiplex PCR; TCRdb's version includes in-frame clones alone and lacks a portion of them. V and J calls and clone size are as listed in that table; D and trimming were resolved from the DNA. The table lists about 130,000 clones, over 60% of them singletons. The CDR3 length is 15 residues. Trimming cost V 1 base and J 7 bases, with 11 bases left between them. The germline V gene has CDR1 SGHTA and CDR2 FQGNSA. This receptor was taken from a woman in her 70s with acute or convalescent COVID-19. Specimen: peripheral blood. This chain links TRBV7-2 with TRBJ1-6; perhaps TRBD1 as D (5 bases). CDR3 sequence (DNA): TGTGCCAGCAGCTTAGAAGGACAAATAAATTCACCCCTCCACTTT. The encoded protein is CASSLEGQINSPLHF.